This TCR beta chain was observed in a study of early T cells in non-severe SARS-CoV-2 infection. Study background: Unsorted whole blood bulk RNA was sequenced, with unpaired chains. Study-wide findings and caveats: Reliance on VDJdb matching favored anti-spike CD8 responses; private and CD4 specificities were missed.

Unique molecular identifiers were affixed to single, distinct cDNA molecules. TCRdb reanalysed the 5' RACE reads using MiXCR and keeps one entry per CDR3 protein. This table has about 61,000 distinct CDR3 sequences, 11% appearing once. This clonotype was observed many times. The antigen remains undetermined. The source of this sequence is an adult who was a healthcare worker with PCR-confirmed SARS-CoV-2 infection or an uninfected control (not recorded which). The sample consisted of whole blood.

CDR3 in DNA: TGTGCCAGCAGTTACCGGGGGGACACCGGGGAGCTGTTTTTT. Protein product: CASSYRGDTGELFF. The chain employs TRBV9 and TRBJ2-2, with 7 bases matching TRBD2. Per germline, CDR1 SGDLS and CDR2 YYNGEE. With V trimmed by 5 bases and J by 3 bases, 4 bases remained unmatched. This CDR3 spans 14 amino acids.